The clone carrying this T cell receptor (beta chain) appeared many times. Genomic DNA, serving as template, underwent TCR beta VDJ and CDR3 profiling. One entry per CDR3 protein, called by TCRdb with MiXCR from the reads. The sample records 120,000 or so distinct CDR3 sequences, about two fifths being singletons. The data derive from a study of CD8+CD57+ T cells in acquired aplastic anemia. The CDR3 is 13 residues long. Germline loops: CDR1 SEHNR, CDR2 FQNEAQ (reference sequence). The V end was cut by 8 bases, the J end by 0 bases, with 10 bases between. Selection for sequencing was limited to patients who had shown CD8+CD57+ cell expansion by flow cytometry.

The TCR sequence derives from a human donor with aplastic anemia. The gene calls are TRBV7-9 and TRBJ2-5, with D uncertain. Input material: sorted CD4+, CD8+, or CD8+CD57+ T cells (not recorded which) from PBMCs. The CDR3, as DNA: TGTGCCAGCGGTCAAGGGAACCAAGAGACCCAGTACTTC. As protein: CASGQGNQETQYF.